The clone carrying this TCR beta chain showed up many times. Its target is unknown. This entry is derived from a study of T-cell reconstitution after alpha-beta-depleted transplantation in children. J lost 7 bases, V lost 4 bases, and 8 bases had no gene match. CDR3 length: 14 residues. Germline-derived CDR1 and CDR2 are SGHTA and FQGNSA. During its preparation, the TCRbeta library received unique molecular identifiers. Using its own MiXCR run on the PCR reads, TCRdb lists one record per CDR3 protein. The sample records about 340,000 distinct CDR3 sequences, around 15% being singletons. General study points: From newly produced T cells came most of the T-cell counts and diversity one year after transplant.

The V call is TRBV7-2, the J call TRBJ2-5; 8 positions match TRBD1. The source is a male patient under 10 years old who had a stem cell transplant for acute lymphoblastic leukemia, so the T cells may come from the graft donor. Sequencing was performed on PBMCs, mostly from graft donor cells, taken 360 days after TCRalphabeta/CD19-depleted stem cell transplant. The CDR3 coding sequence is TGTGCCAGCAGCTCAGGACAGGGTCTCATGACCCAGTACTTC. Amino acids: CASSSGQGLMTQYF.